This TCR beta chain emerged from a study of cytomegalovirus exposure and HLA in healthy donors. The donors were part of the validation cohort of fewer than 150 subjects. That cohort was separate from the first cohort, which comprised some 670 subjects. In germline, CDR1 is MRHNA, CDR2 SNTAGT. Trimming at V came to 4 bases and at J to 4 bases, leaving 6 bases not matched to a gene. CDR3 size: 15 residues. Profiled with immunoSEQ multiplex PCR; TCRdb holds only in-frame clones, not every one. The table includes roughly 150,000 clones, roughly nine tenths detected once. Study conclusions and caveats: The CMV antigen specificity of a few CMV-associated chains was confirmed through in vitro analysis. The study recorded about 160 TCR beta chains that were cytomegalovirus-associated.

Concerning this clone: Its antigen is unidentified.

The chain links TRBV6-4 to TRBJ2-1; 8 nucleotides align to TRBD2. This TCR came from a man aged 18 to 30 in good health and CMV-seropositive. Sequencing was carried out using PBMCs. CDR3 sequence: CASSAAGGVYNEQFF. CDR3 DNA sequence: TGTGCCAGCAGTGCGGCGGGAGGTGTTTACAATGAGCAGTTCTTC.